This entry features one TCR beta chain sequence. As yet, its antigen is unknown. Splitting the CD4+ cells yielded a CD45RA+ naive subset and a CD45RA-negative memory subset. Generated by immunoSEQ multiplex PCR, the TCRdb table keeps only in-frame clones and is missing some. The table lists roughly 2,300,000 clones, 80% to 95% of them singletons, with 0.37% in the top ten. CDR3 length: 17 amino acids. V lost 4 bases, J lost 0 bases, and 8 bases stayed unmatched. Per germline, CDR1 SGHNT and CDR2 YYREEE (reference sequence). This specimen belongs to a study of shared clonotypes between healthy human individuals. Notes on the study in general: Tissues were not sampled, only blood, and their repertoires likely differ.

Material for sequencing was naive CD4+ T cells from PBMCs. Subset: CD45RA+ positively selected. The origin of this receptor is a man aged 18 to 30 in good health. Some clones in this sample may be carry-over from other donors' samples. The rearrangement joins TRBV5-4 to TRBJ1-4, with 8 bases fitting TRBD1. This CDR3 reads CASSDRTGHATNEKLFF. CDR3 bases: TGTGCCAGCAGCGACAGGACAGGGCATGCAACTAATGAAAAACTGTTTTTT.